Sequencing of this TCR beta chain was carried out in a study of blood T cell repertoires in COVID-19. Study overall: The United States, Italy and Spain provided the acute and convalescent COVID-19 samples. PBMCs, B-cell-depleted T cells, or T cells provided the cDNA or gDNA that made up the material.

The V gene's germline CDR1 is MNHEY and CDR2 SMNVEV (reference sequence). The V end was cut by 2 bases, the J end by 2 bases, with 10 bases between. CDR3 length: 16 residues. Some clones are missing from TCRdb's copy, which holds only in-frame ones; the method was immunoSEQ multiplex PCR. The sample consists of about 140,000 clones, 84% of them appearing once. The sequenced material came from peripheral blood. The sequence came from an older woman with acute or convalescent COVID-19. The rearrangement uses TRBV27 and TRBJ1-6; D is perhaps TRBD1 (5 bases). The CDR3, as DNA: TGTGCCAGCAGTTTAAGTCCCAGGGCCTATAATTCACCCCTCCACTTT. Encoded protein: CASSLSPRAYNSPLHF.